Below are 5 T cell receptor beta chains sequenced from a single sample in a study of PD-L1 blockade in urothelial cancer. The repertoire was sequenced with immunoSEQ multiplex PCR; TCRdb's copy has only in-frame clones and lacks some. The sample yields roughly 90,000 clones, 70% to 90% seen once. Stated time point: pretreatment peripheral blood. This sample comprised PBMCs, obtained around atezolizumab (anti-PD-L1) treatment. Receptors originate from an elderly woman with urothelial cancer.

The chain links TRBV28 to TRBJ2-5; the match to TRBD1 covers 7 bases. The CDR3 extends over 15 amino acids. The germline V gene encodes CDR1 MDHEN and CDR2 SYDVKM. The trim removed 1 base at V and 2 bases at J, leaving 4 bases unmatched. The DNA for the CDR3 is TGTGCCAGCAGTTTATTACGGGACAGACAAGAGACCCAGTACTTC. Amino acid sequence: CASSLLRDRQETQYF.

The chain employs TRBV7-9 and TRBJ1-2; D is uncertain. V lost 1 base, J lost 3 bases, and 15 bases lay in between. The CDR3 contains 16 residues. Looked up from germline, CDR1 is SEHNR and CDR2 is FQNEAQ (reference sequence). In DNA, the CDR3 is TGTGCCAGCAGCTTAGATTCGGGGTCTAACTACTATGGCTACACCTTC. Protein sequence: CASSLDSGSNYYGYTF.

Details on this clone: The junction and the germline gene differ at one end; a read error may be behind it. The chain couples TRBV5-4 to TRBJ2-1; D is perhaps TRBD2 (6 bases). The CDR3 sequence is 11 residues long. Germline values: CDR1 SGHNT, CDR2 YYREEE (reference sequence). The CDR3 here is CASSLDAGRVF. The CDR3 DNA follows: TGTGCCAGCAGCTTGGACGCGGGAAGGGTCTTC.

This clone has a handful of counts. The rearrangement joins TRBV15 to TRBJ1-2, with D possibly being TRBD1 (5 bases). Germline V gives CDR1 LNHNV, CDR2 YYDKDF (reference sequence). The V gene lost 8 bases and the J gene lost 4 bases, with 11 bases spanning the gap. This CDR3 comprises 12 residues. The CDR3 loop is CATRRGAYGYTF. CDR3 DNA: TGTGCCACCCGGCGCGGGGCCTATGGCTACACCTTC.

This chain joins TRBV7-6 and TRBJ2-2; D remains ambiguous. Germline-derived CDR1 and CDR2 are SGHVS and FNYEAQ. Trimming took 2 bases from V and 8 from J, leaving 12 bases between them. The CDR3 is made up of 14 amino acids. CDR3 region: CASSLFWSSGELFF. CDR3 coding DNA: TGTGCCAGCAGCTTATTCTGGAGTTCGGGGGAGCTGTTTTTT.